The 27 T cell receptor beta chains reported below all come from one sample, sequenced in a study of blood T cell repertoires in COVID-19. TCRdb's copy holds only in-frame clones and misses some; the assay was immunoSEQ multiplex PCR. The table has some 160,000 clones, around four fifths seen once. Material for sequencing was peripheral blood. These receptors originate from a woman of 80 years or more with COVID-19, enrolled during active disease.

J is TRBJ1-2 and V is TRBV5-6, with a weak D call TRBD1 (6 bases). Germline-derived CDR1 and CDR2 are SGHDT and YYEEEE. There are 13 residues in the CDR3. Trimming took off 2 bases at V and 7 bases at J, with 12 bases between the two ends. The CDR3 nucleotides are TGTGCCAGCAGCTTACAGGGAATTGGTGGCTACACCTTC. It translates to CASSLQGIGGYTF. The whole variable domain, filled in from reference TRBV5-6 and TRBJ1-2, reads DAGVTQSPTHLIKTRGQQVTLRCSPKSGHDTVSWYQQALGQGPQFIFQYYEEEERQRGNFPDRFSGHQFPNYSSELNVNALLLGDSALYLCASSLQGIGGYTFGSGTRLTVV.

DNA of the CDR3: TGTGCCAGCAGCGCCGGGGGAACCCGGGGGGAGCAGTACTTC. This encodes CASSAGGTRGEQYF. The chain has TRBV7-3 and TRBJ2-7, with a possible D match to TRBD2 (6 bases). Germline lookup yields CDR1 SGHTA and CDR2 FQGTGA. The CDR3 spans 14 residues. Trimming left V 5 bases short and J 7 bases short, with 18 bases between.

The rearrangement uses TRBV3-1 (or the pseudogene TRBV3-2) and TRBJ1-1; tentatively, D is TRBD1 (5 bases). V gave up 0 bases and J gave up 1 base, with 21 bases separating them. Germline CDR1 is LGHDT and CDR2 is YNNKEL (reference sequence). This CDR3 spans 19 amino acids. The CDR3 DNA is TGTGCCAGCAGCCAAGAAGTTTACGGAGGGGAAACATGGAACACTGAAGCTTTCTTT. Its translation is CASSQEVYGGETWNTEAFF.

The genes are TRBV19 and TRBJ1-6; unclear D gene. CDR1 is LNHDA and CDR2 is SQIVND in the germline V gene (reference sequence). This CDR3 has 16 amino acids. V was pared by 10 bases and J by 6 bases, with 22 bases between. CDR3 in DNA: TGTGCCACCAACGCGGGGATGGGTTTCTCTAATTCACCCCTCCACTTT. It is translated as CATNAGMGFSNSPLHF.

V and J are TRBV5-6 and TRBJ2-1, with 13 bases identical to TRBD2. This CDR3 has 19 residues. Trimming cost V 3 bases and J 5 bases; bases outside gene matches: 14. CDR1 SGHDT and CDR2 YYEEEE come from the germline V gene. Here the CDR3 reads CASSSKPGGLAGTHNEQFF. The CDR3 bases are TGTGCCAGCAGCTCGAAGCCTGGGGGACTAGCGGGGACTCACAATGAGCAGTTCTTC.

The chain couples TRBV6-5 to TRBJ1-4; the D is unclear. The CDR3 spans 14 residues. Trimming took off 8 bases at V and 3 bases at J, with 13 bases between the two ends. The germline CDR1 and CDR2 sequences are MNHEY and SVGAGI. CDR3 sequence: CASRRETANEKLFF. The CDR3 bases are TGTGCCAGCCGTAGGGAGACGGCTAATGAAAAACTGTTTTTT.

This clone has more than one count but fewer than ten. The chain employs TRBV7-2 and TRBJ2-1; D might be TRBD2 (6 bases). Germline V gene data show CDR1 as SGHTA and CDR2 as FQGNSA. Trimming left V 5 bases short and J 9 bases short, with 17 bases between. This CDR3 spans 14 amino acids. CDR3 residues: CASSRLATGTEQFF. CDR3 bases: TGTGCCAGCAGCCGCCTAGCGACGGGGACTGAGCAGTTCTTC. Variable domain in full (rest from reference TRBV7-2 and TRBJ2-1): GAGVSQSPSNKVTEKGKDVELRCDPISGHTALYWYRQSLGQGLEFLIYFQGNSAPDKSGLPSDRFSAERTGGSVSTLTIQRTQQEDSAVYLCASSRLATGTEQFFGPGTRLTVL.

The chain recombines TRBV5-6 with TRBJ2-5; 9 nucleotides align to TRBD2. With 4 bases clipped from V and 4 bases from J, the junction kept 8 bases outside the gene matches. In germline, CDR1 is SGHDT, CDR2 YYEEEE. The CDR3 runs 15 residues. The CDR3 DNA follows: TGTGCCAGCAGCGGGCGGGGGGGGCGCGGAGAGACCCAGTACTTC. It yields the protein CASSGRGGRGETQYF.

The V gene is TRBV6-1, the J gene TRBJ1-5, with 7 bases fitting TRBD1. Germline V lookup: CDR1 MNHNS, CDR2 SASEGT. The CDR3 totals 13 residues. V was pared by 3 bases and J by 4 bases, with 0 bases of the junction left unmatched. DNA of the CDR3: TGTGCCAGCAGTGACAGGGGGAATCAGCCCCAGCATTTT. Its protein product is CASSDRGNQPQHF.

This sequence joins TRBV2 and TRBJ2-3; the D gene is possibly TRBD2 (6 bases). Germline CDR1 is SNHLY and CDR2 is FYNNEI. CDR3 size: 14 residues. The V and J ends lost 7 bases and 2 bases respectively, with 13 bases between them. The CDR3 nucleotides read TGTGCCAGCAAGGGTAGCGGATACACAGATACGCAGTATTTT. It codes for CASKGSGYTDTQYF.

This chain connects TRBV28 to TRBJ2-7; tentative D call: TRBD1 (7 bases). Germline V lookup: CDR1 MDHEN, CDR2 SYDVKM. V shed 7 bases and J shed 3 bases, with 19 bases lying between them. This CDR3 is 15 amino acids long. The CDR3 nucleotides are TGTGCCAGCACCGTGGGAGGCAGGGGGAACTACGAGCAGTACTTC. Its protein is CASTVGGRGNYEQYF. Using reference TRBV28 and TRBJ2-7 for the parts outside the CDR3, the full variable domain is DVKVTQSSRYLVKRTGEKVFLECVQDMDHENMFWYRQDPGLGLRLIYFSYDVKMKEKGDIPEGYSVSREKKERFSLILESASTNQTSMYLCASTVGGRGNYEQYFGPGTRLTVT.

The genes are TRBV2 and TRBJ2-6; weak D call: TRBD2 (6 bases). Trimming took off 6 bases at V and 1 base at J, with 16 bases between the two ends. Germline-derived CDR1 and CDR2 are SNHLY and FYNNEI. The CDR3 spans 17 residues. This CDR3 reads CASRTGSGGSGANVLTF. The CDR3 DNA reads TGTGCCAGCAGGACGGGGTCCGGGGGATCTGGGGCCAACGTCCTGACTTTC.

This rearrangement joins TRBV19 to TRBJ2-7; D may be TRBD1 (6 bases). From germline, CDR1 is LNHDA and CDR2 SQIVND (reference sequence). The length of the CDR3 is 14 residues. The V and J ends lost 2 bases and 6 bases respectively, with 14 bases between them. The CDR3 DNA reads TGTGCCAGTAGTATAACATGGGGGCCGGGCGAGCAGTACTTC. It is translated as CASSITWGPGEQYF.

This rearrangement joins TRBV6-5 to TRBJ2-3; D is perhaps TRBD2 (7 bases). This CDR3 has 14 residues. V gave up 7 bases and J gave up 1 base, with 12 bases separating them. The germline V gene has CDR1 MNHEY and CDR2 SVGAGI. The CDR3 protein is CASKEGGGTDTQYF. The CDR3 nucleotides read TGTGCCAGCAAAGAGGGGGGGGGCACAGATACGCAGTATTTT.

This chain connects TRBV19 to TRBJ1-1, with D maybe TRBD1 (5 bases). The V gene lost 5 bases and the J gene lost 1 base, with 11 bases spanning the gap. Germline CDR1 LNHDA, CDR2 SQIVND (reference sequence). This CDR3 has 14 residues. The CDR3 DNA sequence: TGTGCCAGTAGTTTTGAGCAGGGGAACACTGAAGCTTTCTTT. This sequence encodes CASSFEQGNTEAFF.

V usage is TRBV5-1 and J usage is TRBJ2-5; perhaps TRBD2 as D (6 bases). The CDR3 consists of 16 residues. Trimming took off 0 bases at V and 0 bases at J, with 12 bases between the two ends. Germline V gene lookup returns CDR1 SGHRS and CDR2 YFSETQ. CDR3 DNA sequence: TGCGCCAGCAGCTTGGGACCCGGAGGGTACCAAGAGACCCAGTACTTC. Translated: CASSLGPGGYQETQYF.

The chain joins TRBV3-1 (or the pseudogene TRBV3-2) to TRBJ2-1; a possible D gene is TRBD1 (5 bases). Germline loops: CDR1 LGHDT, CDR2 YNNKEL (reference sequence). CDR3 size: 14 residues. With 1 base removed from V and 12 bases from J, the gap between germline ends came to 16 bases. The CDR3 DNA reads TGTGCCAGCAGCCAAGGGTGGACACCCGGGTTGCAGTTCTTC. This codes for CASSQGWTPGLQFF.

This sequence joins TRBV4-1 and TRBJ1-3, with a tentative D call TRBD1 (5 bases). Trimming took 1 base from V and 2 from J, leaving 12 bases between them. Per germline, CDR1 MGHRA and CDR2 YSYEKL. The CDR3 runs 16 residues. CDR3 protein: CASSQGTGGTGNTIYF. CDR3 coding DNA: TGCGCCAGCAGCCAAGGGACGGGGGGGACTGGAAACACCATATATTTT.

The chain joins TRBV24-1 to TRBJ2-5; unclear D gene. Trimming shortened V by 5 bases and J by 2 bases, and 11 bases separated the two germline ends. Per the germline V gene, CDR1 is KGHDR and CDR2 is SFDVKD. The CDR3 consists of 14 residues. CDR3 in DNA: TGTGCCACCAGTGGAAAGCCGAATCAAGAGACCCAGTACTTC. Translation gives CATSGKPNQETQYF.

V is TRBV13 and J is TRBJ1-1; possibly TRBD1 for D (5 bases). The CDR3 runs 13 residues. Trimming stripped 4 bases from V and 2 bases from J, with 8 bases between. CDR1 and CDR2 from the germline V gene are PRHDT and FYEKMQ (reference sequence). CDR3 protein: CASSSGENTEAFF. The CDR3 region has the DNA TGTGCCAGCAGCTCGGGGGAAAACACTGAAGCTTTCTTT. Based on the CDR3 plus reference TRBV13 and TRBJ1-1, the full variable domain is AAGVIQSPRHLIKEKRETATLKCYPIPRHDTVYWYQQGPGQDPQFLISFYEKMQSDKGSIPDRFSAQQFSDYHSELNMSSLELGDSALYFCASSSGENTEAFFGQGTRLTVV.

This chain joins TRBV19 and TRBJ1-5, with D maybe TRBD1 (6 bases). Trimming removed 3 bases at V and 4 bases at J, with 13 bases between. The CDR3 loop spans 15 amino acids. From germline, CDR1 is LNHDA and CDR2 SQIVND (reference sequence). The CDR3 DNA sequence: TGTGCCAGTAGTATTGTGGCAGGGGATAATCAGCCCCAGCATTTT. Translation: CASSIVAGDNQPQHF.

This clone was detected only once. This chain joins TRBV5-1 and TRBJ2-3; D possibly corresponds to TRBD1 (6 bases). V was clipped by 2 bases and J by 5 bases, with 9 bases between them. This CDR3 region has 13 residues. The germline CDR1 and CDR2 sequences are SGHRS and YFSETQ. CDR3 loop: CASSLRGRDTQYF. The CDR3 coding sequence is TGCGCCAGCAGCTTAAGGGGGAGAGATACGCAGTATTTT. Looking up the rest from reference TRBV5-1 and TRBJ2-3 gives the full variable domain: KAGVTQTPRYLIKTRGQQVTLSCSPISGHRSVSWYQQTPGQGLQFLFEYFSETQRNKGNFPGRFSGRQFSNSRSEMNVSTLELGDSALYLCASSLRGRDTQYFGPGTRLTVL.

The CDR3 is CASSQEQHLNTEAFF. The CDR3 DNA sequence: TGCGCCAGCAGCCAAGAACAACACCTGAACACTGAAGCTTTCTTT. The rearrangement links TRBV4-1 to TRBJ1-1; D gene uncertain. In germline, CDR1 is MGHRA, CDR2 YSYEKL. V was clipped by 0 bases and J by 0 bases, with 8 bases between them. The CDR3 contains 15 residues.

The chain employs TRBV2 and TRBJ1-5, with D unresolved. This CDR3 spans 15 amino acids. Germline assignment: CDR1 SNHLY and CDR2 FYNNEI. With 5 bases removed from V and 1 base from J, the gap between germline ends came to 12 bases. The CDR3 DNA is TGTGCCAGCAGTTGGGAGGGAGGCAGCAATCAGCCCCAGCATTTT. Amino acids: CASSWEGGSNQPQHF.

The chain recombines TRBV7-9 with TRBJ1-2; 7 bases line up with TRBD1. The V gene end was trimmed by 5 bases and the J gene end by 10 bases; junction bases not matched to a gene: 13. CDR1 is SEHNR, CDR2 FQNEAQ, per germline (reference sequence). This CDR3 is built from 14 residues. CDR3 sequence reads: CASSKLGQRDAYTF. The CDR3 bases are TGTGCCAGCAGCAAGCTGGGACAGAGAGACGCCTACACCTTC.

The genes are TRBV5-1 and TRBJ1-2; 7 bases map to TRBD1. This CDR3 contains 14 residues. V gave up 6 bases and J gave up 4 bases; unmatched junction bases: 9. Germline CDR1 reads SGHRS; CDR2 reads YFSETQ. This chain's CDR3 is CASTREGQTYGYTF. The CDR3 nucleotides read TGCGCCAGCACCCGTGAGGGACAGACCTATGGCTACACCTTC.

This clone was counted a few times. The rearrangement joins TRBV5-4 to TRBJ2-3, with TRBD2 identical over 8 bases. With 0 bases clipped from V and 4 bases from J, the junction kept 4 bases outside the gene matches. This CDR3 comprises 15 residues. Germline assignment: CDR1 SGHNT and CDR2 YYREEE (reference sequence). The DNA of the CDR3 is TGTGCCAGCAGCTTGGACGGGAGGGCGCCAGATACGCAGTATTTT. Protein: CASSLDGRAPDTQYF.